This T cell receptor beta chain was identified in a study of cytomegalovirus exposure and HLA in healthy donors. Turning to the study itself: Within the Caucasian-associated ancestry cluster were roughly 81% of the roughly 430 genotyped donors.

The PCR ran on 60 Vbeta and 13 Jbeta primers. Sequenced by immunoSEQ multiplex PCR; TCRdb stores in-frame clones only, minus some. The sample has about 160,000 clones; around 72% are singletons. The CDR3 has 15 amino acids. Germline-derived CDR1 and CDR2 are MNHEY and SVGAGI. V was pared by 8 bases and J by 2 bases, with 9 bases of the junction left unmatched. The clonotype comes from a man aged 18 to 30 in good health and CMV-seronegative. What was sequenced was PBMCs. The chain joins TRBV6-5 to TRBJ2-1; 7 bases map to TRBD2. The CDR3 is CASAPGGSAYNEQFF. CDR3 nucleotides: TGTGCCAGCGCACCTGGCGGGAGTGCCTACAATGAGCAGTTCTTC.